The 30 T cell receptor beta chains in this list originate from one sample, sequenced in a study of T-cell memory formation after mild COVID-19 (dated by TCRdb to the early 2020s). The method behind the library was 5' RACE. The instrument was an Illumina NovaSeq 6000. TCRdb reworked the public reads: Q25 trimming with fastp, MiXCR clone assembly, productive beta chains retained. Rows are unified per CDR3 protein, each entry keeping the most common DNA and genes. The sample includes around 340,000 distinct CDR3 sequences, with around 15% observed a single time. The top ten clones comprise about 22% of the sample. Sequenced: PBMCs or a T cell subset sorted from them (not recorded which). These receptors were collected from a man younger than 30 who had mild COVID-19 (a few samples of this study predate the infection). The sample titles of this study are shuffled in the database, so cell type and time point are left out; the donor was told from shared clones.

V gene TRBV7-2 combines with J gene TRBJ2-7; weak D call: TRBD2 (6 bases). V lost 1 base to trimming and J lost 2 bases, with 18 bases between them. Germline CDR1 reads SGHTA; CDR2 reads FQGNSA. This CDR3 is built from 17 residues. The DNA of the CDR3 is TGTGCCAGCAGCTTAGAAAATTGGGGGGACGGAACCTACGAGCAGTACTTC. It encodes CASSLENWGDGTYEQYF. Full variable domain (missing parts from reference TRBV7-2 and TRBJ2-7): GAGVSQSPSNKVTEKGKDVELRCDPISGHTALYWYRQSLGQGLEFLIYFQGNSAPDKSGLPSDRFSAERTGGSVSTLTIQRTQQEDSAVYLCASSLENWGDGTYEQYFGPGTRLTVT.

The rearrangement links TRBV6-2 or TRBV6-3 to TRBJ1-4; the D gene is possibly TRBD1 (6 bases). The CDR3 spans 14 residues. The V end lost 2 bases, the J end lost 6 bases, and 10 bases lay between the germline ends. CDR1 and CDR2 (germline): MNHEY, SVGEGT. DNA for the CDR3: TGTGCCAGCAGTTACGGCAGGGGAGATGAAAAACTGTTTTTT. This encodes CASSYGRGDEKLFF.

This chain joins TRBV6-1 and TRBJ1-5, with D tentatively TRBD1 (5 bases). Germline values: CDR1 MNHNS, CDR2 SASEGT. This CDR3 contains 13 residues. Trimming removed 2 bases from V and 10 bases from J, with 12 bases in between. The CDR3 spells CASSETSDRPQHF. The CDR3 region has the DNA TGTGCCAGCAGTGAAACCTCCGACAGACCCCAGCATTTT.

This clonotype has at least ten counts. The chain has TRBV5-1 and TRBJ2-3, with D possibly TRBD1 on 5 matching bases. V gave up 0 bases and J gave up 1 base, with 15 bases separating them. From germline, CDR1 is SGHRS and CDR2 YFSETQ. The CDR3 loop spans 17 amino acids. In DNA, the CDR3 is TGCGCCAGCAGCTTGGTGTGGGTGCAGGGCGGCACAGATACGCAGTATTTT. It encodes CASSLVWVQGGTDTQYF. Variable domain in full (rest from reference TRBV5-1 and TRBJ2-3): KAGVTQTPRYLIKTRGQQVTLSCSPISGHRSVSWYQQTPGQGLQFLFEYFSETQRNKGNFPGRFSGRQFSNSRSEMNVSTLELGDSALYLCASSLVWVQGGTDTQYFGPGTRLTVL.

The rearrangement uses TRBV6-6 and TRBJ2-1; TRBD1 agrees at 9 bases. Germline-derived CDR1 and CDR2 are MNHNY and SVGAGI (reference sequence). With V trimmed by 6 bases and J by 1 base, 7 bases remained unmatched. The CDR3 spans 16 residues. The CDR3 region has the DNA TGTGCCAGCAGCCTAACAGGGGGCCCTTCCTACAATGAGCAGTTCTTC. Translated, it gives CASSLTGGPSYNEQFF.

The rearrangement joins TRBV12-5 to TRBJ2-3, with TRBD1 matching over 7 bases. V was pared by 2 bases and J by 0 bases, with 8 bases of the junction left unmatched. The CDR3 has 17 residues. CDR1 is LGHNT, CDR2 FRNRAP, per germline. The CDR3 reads CASGLSPTGSSTDTQYF. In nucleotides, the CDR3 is TGTGCTAGTGGTTTGTCCCCGACAGGGTCTAGCACAGATACGCAGTATTTT.

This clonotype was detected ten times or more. DNA for the CDR3: TGTGCCAGCAGCCGAAGCGGGGGGCTCCTTCAGTTCTTC. Residues: CASSRSGGLLQFF. The genes are TRBV14 and TRBJ2-1; 9 bases align to TRBD2. This CDR3 contains 13 residues. CDR1 SGHDN and CDR2 FVKESK come from the germline V gene. Trimming at V came to 4 bases and at J to 13 bases, leaving 8 bases not matched to a gene.

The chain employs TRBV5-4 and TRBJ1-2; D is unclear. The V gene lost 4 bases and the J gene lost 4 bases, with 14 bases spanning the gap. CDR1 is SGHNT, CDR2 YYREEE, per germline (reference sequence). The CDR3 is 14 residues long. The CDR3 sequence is CASSEDPMGYGYTF. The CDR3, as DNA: TGTGCCAGCAGCGAAGACCCCATGGGCTATGGCTACACCTTC.

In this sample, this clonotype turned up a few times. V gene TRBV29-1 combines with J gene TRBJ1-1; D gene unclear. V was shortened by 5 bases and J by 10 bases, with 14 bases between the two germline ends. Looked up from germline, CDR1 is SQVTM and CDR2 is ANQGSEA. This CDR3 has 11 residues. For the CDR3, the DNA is TGCAGCGTTTATCTACAGATGGGAGCTTTCTTT. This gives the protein CSVYLQMGAFF.

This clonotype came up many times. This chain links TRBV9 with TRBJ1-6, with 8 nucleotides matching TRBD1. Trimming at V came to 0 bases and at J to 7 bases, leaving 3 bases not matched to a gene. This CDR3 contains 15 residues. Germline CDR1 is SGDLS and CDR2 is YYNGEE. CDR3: CASSVGRQGNSPLHF. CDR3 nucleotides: TGTGCCAGCAGCGTAGGGAGACAGGGGAATTCACCCCTCCACTTT.

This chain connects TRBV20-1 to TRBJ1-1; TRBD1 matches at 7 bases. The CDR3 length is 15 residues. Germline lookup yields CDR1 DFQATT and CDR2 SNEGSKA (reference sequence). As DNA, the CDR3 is TGCAGCGCGCTGTGGGCAGGGGGTTTTGGCACTGAAGCTTTCTTT. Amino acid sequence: CSALWAGGFGTEAFF.

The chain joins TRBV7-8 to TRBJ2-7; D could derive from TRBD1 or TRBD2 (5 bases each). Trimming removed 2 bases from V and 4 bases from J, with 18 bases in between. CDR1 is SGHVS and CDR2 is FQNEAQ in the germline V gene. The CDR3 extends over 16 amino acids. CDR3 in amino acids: CASSLRRTGTLYEQYV. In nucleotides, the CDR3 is TGTGCCAGCAGCTTACGGCGGACCGGGACCCTTTACGAGCAGTACGTC.

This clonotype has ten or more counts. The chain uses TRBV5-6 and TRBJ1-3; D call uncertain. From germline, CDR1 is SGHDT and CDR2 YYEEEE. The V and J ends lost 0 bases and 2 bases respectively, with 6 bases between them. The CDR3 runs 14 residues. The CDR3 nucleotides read TGTGCCAGCAGCTTGGTTGGGACTGGAAACACCATATATTTT. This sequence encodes CASSLVGTGNTIYF.

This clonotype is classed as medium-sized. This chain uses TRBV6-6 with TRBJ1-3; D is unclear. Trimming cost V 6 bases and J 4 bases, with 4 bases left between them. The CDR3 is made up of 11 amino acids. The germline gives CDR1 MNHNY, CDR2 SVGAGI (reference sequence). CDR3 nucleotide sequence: TGTGCCAGCAGGCCAGGAAACACCATATATTTT. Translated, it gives CASRPGNTIYF.

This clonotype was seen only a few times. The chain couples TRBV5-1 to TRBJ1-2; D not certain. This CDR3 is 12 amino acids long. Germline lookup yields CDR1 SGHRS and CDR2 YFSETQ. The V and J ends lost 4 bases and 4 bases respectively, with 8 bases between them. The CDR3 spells CASSLDIYGYTF. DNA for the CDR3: TGCGCCAGCAGCCTAGACATCTATGGCTACACCTTC.

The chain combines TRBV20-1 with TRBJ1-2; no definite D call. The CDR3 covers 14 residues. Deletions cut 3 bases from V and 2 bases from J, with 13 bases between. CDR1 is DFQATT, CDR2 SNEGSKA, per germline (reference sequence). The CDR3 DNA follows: TGCAGTGCTAGGCCAGGAGGTGGGAACTATGGCTACACCTTC. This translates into CSARPGGGNYGYTF.

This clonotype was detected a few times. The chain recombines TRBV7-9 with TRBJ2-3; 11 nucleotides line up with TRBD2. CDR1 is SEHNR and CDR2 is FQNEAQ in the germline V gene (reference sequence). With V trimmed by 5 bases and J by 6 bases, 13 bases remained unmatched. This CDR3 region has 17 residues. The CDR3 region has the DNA TGTGCCAGCAGCGCGGGACTAGCGGAGGGGGGCCGGGATACGCAGTATTTT. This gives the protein CASSAGLAEGGRDTQYF.

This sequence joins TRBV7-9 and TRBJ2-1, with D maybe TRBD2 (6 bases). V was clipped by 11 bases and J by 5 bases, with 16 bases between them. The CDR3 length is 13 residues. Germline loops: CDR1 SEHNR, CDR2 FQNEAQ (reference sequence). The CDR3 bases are TGTGCCTCTAGGATAGCGGCTAACAATGAGCAGTTCTTC. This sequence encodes CASRIAANNEQFF.

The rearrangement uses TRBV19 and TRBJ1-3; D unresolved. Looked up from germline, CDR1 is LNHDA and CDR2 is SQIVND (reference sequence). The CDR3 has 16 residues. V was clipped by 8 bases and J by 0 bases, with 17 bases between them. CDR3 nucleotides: TGTGCCAGTCCCCGAGACGGAGGTATCTCTGGAAACACCATATATTTT. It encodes CASPRDGGISGNTIYF.

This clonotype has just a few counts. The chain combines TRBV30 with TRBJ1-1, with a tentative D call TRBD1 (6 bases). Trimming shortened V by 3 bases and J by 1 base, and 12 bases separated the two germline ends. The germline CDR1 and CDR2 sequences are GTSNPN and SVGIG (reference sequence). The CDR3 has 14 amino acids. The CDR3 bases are TGTGCCTGGAGACGTAGAGGGGGGAACACTGAAGCTTTCTTT. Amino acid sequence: CAWRRRGGNTEAFF.

The CDR3 spells CASTSDFTDTQYF. The CDR3 nucleotides read TGTGCCAGCACCTCGGACTTCACAGATACGCAGTATTTT. The chain joins TRBV2 to TRBJ2-3; TRBD2 is a possible D gene (5 bases). V was trimmed by 7 bases and J by 2 bases, leaving 10 bases between them. The germline gives CDR1 SNHLY, CDR2 FYNNEI. The CDR3 runs 13 residues.

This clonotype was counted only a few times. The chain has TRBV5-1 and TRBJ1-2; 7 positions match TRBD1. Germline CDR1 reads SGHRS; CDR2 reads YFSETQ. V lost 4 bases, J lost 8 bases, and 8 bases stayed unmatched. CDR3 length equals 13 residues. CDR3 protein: CASSPTGTEGYTF. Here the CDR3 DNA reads TGCGCCAGCAGCCCGACCGGGACAGAAGGCTACACCTTC. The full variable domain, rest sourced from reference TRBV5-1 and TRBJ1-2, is KAGVTQTPRYLIKTRGQQVTLSCSPISGHRSVSWYQQTPGQGLQFLFEYFSETQRNKGNFPGRFSGRQFSNSRSEMNVSTLELGDSALYLCASSPTGTEGYTFGSGTRLTVV.

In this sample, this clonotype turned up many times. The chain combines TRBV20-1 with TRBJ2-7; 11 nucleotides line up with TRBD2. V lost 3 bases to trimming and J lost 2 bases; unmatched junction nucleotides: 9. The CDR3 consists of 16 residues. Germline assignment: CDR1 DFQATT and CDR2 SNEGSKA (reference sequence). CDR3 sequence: CSASESNSGGAYEQYV. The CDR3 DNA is TGCAGTGCTAGCGAGTCTAATAGCGGGGGGGCCTACGAGCAGTACGTC.

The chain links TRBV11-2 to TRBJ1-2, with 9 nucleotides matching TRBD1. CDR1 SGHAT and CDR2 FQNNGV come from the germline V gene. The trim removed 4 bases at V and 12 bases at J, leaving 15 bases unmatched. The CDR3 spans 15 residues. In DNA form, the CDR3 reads TGTGCCAGCAGCTCCCGGGACAGGGACCCTCTTTTTCACACCTTC. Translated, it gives CASSSRDRDPLFHTF.

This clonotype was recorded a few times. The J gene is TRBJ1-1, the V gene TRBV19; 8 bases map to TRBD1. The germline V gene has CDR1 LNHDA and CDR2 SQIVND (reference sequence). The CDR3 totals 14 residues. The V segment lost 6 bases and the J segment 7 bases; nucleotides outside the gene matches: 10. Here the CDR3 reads CASRLQGAFSEAFF. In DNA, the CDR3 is TGTGCCAGTAGGCTCCAGGGGGCTTTCAGTGAAGCTTTCTTT.

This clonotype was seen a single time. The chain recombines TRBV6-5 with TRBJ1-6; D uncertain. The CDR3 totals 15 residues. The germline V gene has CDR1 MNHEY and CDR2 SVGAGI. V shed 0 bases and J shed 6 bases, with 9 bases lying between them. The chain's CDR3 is CASSYSTGINSPLHF. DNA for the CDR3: TGTGCCAGCAGTTACTCGACCGGGATTAATTCACCCCTCCACTTT.

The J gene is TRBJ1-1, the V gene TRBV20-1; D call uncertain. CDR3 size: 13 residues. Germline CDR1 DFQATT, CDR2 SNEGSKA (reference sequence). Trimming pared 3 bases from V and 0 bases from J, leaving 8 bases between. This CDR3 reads CSASGQMNTEAFF. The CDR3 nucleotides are TGCAGTGCTAGCGGGCAGATGAACACTGAAGCTTTCTTT.

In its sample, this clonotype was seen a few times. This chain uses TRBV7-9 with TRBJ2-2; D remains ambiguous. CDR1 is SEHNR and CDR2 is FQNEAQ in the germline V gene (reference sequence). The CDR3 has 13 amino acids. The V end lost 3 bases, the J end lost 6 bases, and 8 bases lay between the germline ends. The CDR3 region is CASSFLGSGELFF. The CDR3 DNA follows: TGTGCCAGCAGCTTTTTGGGTTCCGGGGAGCTGTTTTTT.

Here the CDR3 reads CSAREGTGGWEQYF. In DNA, the CDR3 is TGCAGTGCTAGAGAGGGAACAGGGGGATGGGAGCAGTACTTC. V gene TRBV20-1 combines with J gene TRBJ2-7; 8 bases are a match to TRBD1. V shed 0 bases, J shed 7 bases, and the junction held 8 bases outside the gene matches. The CDR3 covers 14 residues. The germline CDR1 and CDR2 sequences are DFQATT and SNEGSKA (reference sequence).

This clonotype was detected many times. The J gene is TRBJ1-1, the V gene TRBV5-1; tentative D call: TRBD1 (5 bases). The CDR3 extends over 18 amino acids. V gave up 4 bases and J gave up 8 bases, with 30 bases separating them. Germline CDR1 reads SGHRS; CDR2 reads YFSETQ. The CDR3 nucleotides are TGCGCCAGCAGCCTAACTAGTTCAGTGGGCAAGGGGCTGGCAGAAGCTTTCTTT. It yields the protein CASSLTSSVGKGLAEAFF. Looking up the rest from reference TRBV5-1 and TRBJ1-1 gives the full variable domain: KAGVTQTPRYLIKTRGQQVTLSCSPISGHRSVSWYQQTPGQGLQFLFEYFSETQRNKGNFPGRFSGRQFSNSRSEMNVSTLELGDSALYLCASSLTSSVGKGLAEAFFGQGTRLTVV.